A selection of T cell receptor beta chains follows, all from one sample in a study of OX40 agonist ivuxolimab in advanced cancers. Sequencing used immunoSEQ multiplex PCR; TCRdb keeps in-frame clones, though not all of them. The sample yields about 53,000 clones, 82% seen once. Specimen: CD4+ or CD8+ T cells sorted from blood, collected in a trial of the OX40 agonist ivuxolimab. The receptors originated from an adult with an advanced solid tumor such as melanoma, head and neck, liver or kidney cancer. Each CDR3 is given with its conserved first and last residue. Not every row has a clone size; where given, it reads once, few, many or a size class.

V gene,clone size,CDR3 protein
TRBV19,-,CASKATAHLYNEQFF
TRBV18,-,CASGPQETQYF
TRBV7-8,-,CASRGDTNQPQHF
TRBV30,-,CAWRRGELLGNEQFF
TRBV5-1,-,CASSLAGQTMNTEAFF
TRBV6-5,-,CASSARGGRGYTF
TRBV9,-,CASSGPLGGPSYEQYF
TRBV4-3,-,CASSHLRDRGNGELFF
TRBV9,-,CASSVGTANTGELFF
TRBV19,-,CASSGYPGQGASGELFF
TRBV5-1,-,CASSHGTANTEAFF
TRBV12-5,few,CASGLMENTEAFF
TRBV5-1,-,CASSLSRSGNEQFF
TRBV9,-,CASSVADTQYF
TRBV5-1,-,CASSFSGLSNEQFF
TRBV7-9,-,CASSPEGTGGMYTEAFF